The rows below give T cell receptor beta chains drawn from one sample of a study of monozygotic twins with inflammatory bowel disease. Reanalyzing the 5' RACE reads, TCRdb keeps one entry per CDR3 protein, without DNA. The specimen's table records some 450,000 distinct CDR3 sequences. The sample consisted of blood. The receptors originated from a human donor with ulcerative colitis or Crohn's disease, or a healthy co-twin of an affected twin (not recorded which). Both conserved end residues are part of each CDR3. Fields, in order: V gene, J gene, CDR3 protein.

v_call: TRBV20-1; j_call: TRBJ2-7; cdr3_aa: CSARGTGDSYEQYF
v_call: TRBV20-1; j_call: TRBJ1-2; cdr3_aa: CSARDPRDRDYGYTF
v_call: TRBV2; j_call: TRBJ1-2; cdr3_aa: CARNARGAANYGYTF
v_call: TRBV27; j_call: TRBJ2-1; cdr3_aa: CASIASPANEQFF
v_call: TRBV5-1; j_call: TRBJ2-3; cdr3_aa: CASSFSGGETDTQYF
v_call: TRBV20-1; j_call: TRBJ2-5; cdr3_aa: CSHLDGRIQETQYF
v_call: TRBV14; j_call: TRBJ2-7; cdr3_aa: CASSPLLGQVSYEQYF
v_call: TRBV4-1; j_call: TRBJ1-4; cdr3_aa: CASSQDLVNMDF
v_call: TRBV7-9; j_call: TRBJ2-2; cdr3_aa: CASRPAGGSTRELFF
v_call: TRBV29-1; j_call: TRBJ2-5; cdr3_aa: CSVRKGTQETQYF
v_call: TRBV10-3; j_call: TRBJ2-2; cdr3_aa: CATGTENTGELFF
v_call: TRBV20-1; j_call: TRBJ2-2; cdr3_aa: CSASKGTYNTGELFF
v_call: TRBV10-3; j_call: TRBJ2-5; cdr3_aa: CAISERGGPGEETQYF
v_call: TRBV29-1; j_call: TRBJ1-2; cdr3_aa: CSVGQGASANYGYTF
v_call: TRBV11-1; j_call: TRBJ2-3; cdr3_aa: CASSLRRGAEDTQYF
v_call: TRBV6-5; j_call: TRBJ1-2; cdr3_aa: CASSYKAAVPRYGYTF
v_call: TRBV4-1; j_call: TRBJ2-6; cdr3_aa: CASSLRLAGAPGANVLTF
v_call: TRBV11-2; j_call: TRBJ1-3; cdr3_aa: CASSGTGVGGNTIYF
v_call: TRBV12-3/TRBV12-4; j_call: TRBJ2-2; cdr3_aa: CASSLGQGLGAGELFF
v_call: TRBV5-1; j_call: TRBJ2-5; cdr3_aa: CASSWGLAGEGETQYF
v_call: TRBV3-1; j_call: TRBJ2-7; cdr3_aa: CASSQGPYYEQYF
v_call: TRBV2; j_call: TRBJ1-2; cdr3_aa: CASSDPNSGVYGYTF
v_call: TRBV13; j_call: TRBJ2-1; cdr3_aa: CASSLVSEPFNEQFF
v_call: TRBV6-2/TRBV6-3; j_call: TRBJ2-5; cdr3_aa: CASSHSGAKYF
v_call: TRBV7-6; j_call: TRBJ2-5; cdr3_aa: CASSLFSGGIQETQYF
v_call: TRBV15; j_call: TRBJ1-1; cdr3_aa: CATSRDFSSTEAFF
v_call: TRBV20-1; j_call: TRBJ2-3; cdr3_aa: CSARLAGVAAGTDTQYF
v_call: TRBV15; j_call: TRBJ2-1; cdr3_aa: CATSGSRAGNEQFF
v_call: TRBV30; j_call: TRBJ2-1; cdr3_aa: CAHRQGALNEQFF
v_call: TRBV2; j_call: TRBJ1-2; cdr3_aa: CASHIVPNYGYTF
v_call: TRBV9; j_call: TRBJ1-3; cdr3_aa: CASSVQGAAGNTIYF
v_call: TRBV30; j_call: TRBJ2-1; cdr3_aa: CAWSSSDYNEQFF
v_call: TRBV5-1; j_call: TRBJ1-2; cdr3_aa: CASSLARDSRNYGYTF
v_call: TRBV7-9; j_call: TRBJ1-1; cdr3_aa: CASSLGLQGEAEAFF
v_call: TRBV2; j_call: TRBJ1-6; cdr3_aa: CASSERQGNSPLHF
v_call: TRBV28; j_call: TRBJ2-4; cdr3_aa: CASSTRQSGNIQYF
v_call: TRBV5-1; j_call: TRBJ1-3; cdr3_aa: CASSLQDSGNTIYF
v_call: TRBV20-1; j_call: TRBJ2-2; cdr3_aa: CSAPGQGNTGEQFF
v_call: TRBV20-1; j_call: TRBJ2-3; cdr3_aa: CSAPARGGPLYTDTQYF
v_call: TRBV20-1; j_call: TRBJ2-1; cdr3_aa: CSVTSGFNNEQFF
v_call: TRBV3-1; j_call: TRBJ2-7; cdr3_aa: CASSQSKALVEQYF
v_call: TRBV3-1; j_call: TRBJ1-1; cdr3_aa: CASSQINPGRYTEAFF